The rows below give T cell receptor beta chains drawn from one sample of a study of cytomegalovirus exposure and HLA in healthy donors. Clones were sequenced by immunoSEQ multiplex PCR, and TCRdb holds only the in-frame ones, with some missing. The sample carries fewer than 250,000 clones, approximately 80% recorded once. The sample comprised PBMCs. These receptor sequences come from a woman aged 25-40 years in good health and CMV-seropositive. CDR3s include the opening cysteine and the closing phenylalanine or tryptophan. D genes are given only for firm matches. Clone size is stated in some rows and not others, as once, few, many or a class when expanded.

TGCGCCAGCAGCTTGGCACCAGCCTACGAGCAGTACTTC	CASSLAPAYEQYF	TRBV5-1	TRBJ2-7	-	-
TGCAGTGCTAGTATAGAGGGCGGCTACACCTTC	CSASIEGGYTF	TRBV20-1	TRBJ1-2	-	once
TGTGCCAGCAGCGCTTCCGGGAACCACTATGGCTACACCTTC	CASSASGNHYGYTF	TRBV9	TRBJ1-2	-	once
TGTGCAAGTCGCTTAGCGAGGACGAGACTAGCGGGAGATCCCAGAGGAGAGCAGTACTTC	CASRLARTRLAGDPRGEQYF	TRBV12-2	TRBJ2-7	-	once
TGTGCCAGCAGCCGGATCTCATGGACAACTAATGAAAAACTGTTTTTT	CASSRISWTTNEKLFF	TRBV14	TRBJ1-4	-	-
TGCGCCAGCAGTGAGTCTGTGCGGGAGCCCCGTAACGAGCAGTACTTC	CASSESVREPRNEQYF	TRBV10-1	TRBJ2-7	TRBD2	-
TGTGCCAGCAGCCCCTTTGGTTGGTCCGGGGAGCTGTTTTTT	CASSPFGWSGELFF	TRBV5-6	TRBJ2-2	-	-
TGTGCCAGCAGTTTTAGCGGGAGGGCCTACGAGCAGTACTTC	CASSFSGRAYEQYF	TRBV27	TRBJ2-7	TRBD2	-
TGTGCCAGCAGAGCAGGTCTCTATGGCTACACCTTC	CASRAGLYGYTF	TRBV2	TRBJ1-2	-	-
TGTGCCAGCAGTGAAGTCCGTGACAGGGGCCCCATGGATAACTTC	CASSEVRDRGPMDNF	TRBV6-1	TRBJ2-7	TRBD1	-
TGTGCCAGCAGCGAGCCCCTCTCCTACGAGCAGTACTTC	CASSEPLSYEQYF	TRBV7-8	TRBJ2-7	-	-
TGTGCCAGCAGCTTAGATCCGGCCTACGAGCAGTACTTC	CASSLDPAYEQYF	TRBV11-2	TRBJ2-7	-	-
TGTGCCAGCAGCCGCGGGACGGTCGCGTACGAGCAGTACTTC	CASSRGTVAYEQYF	TRBV9	TRBJ2-7	-	-
TGTGCCAGCAGGGGGATTAGGGGGGGCCGCGGCTACACCTTC	CASRGIRGGRGYTF	TRBV27	TRBJ1-2	-	-
TGTGCCAGCAGCTTAGGAAGGGGGACAGGGGCCTACGAGCAGTACTTC	CASSLGRGTGAYEQYF	TRBV11-2	TRBJ2-7	TRBD1	-
TGTGCCAGCAGCGGATACTCCCCCCCGCAGTATTTT	CASSGYSPPQYF	TRBV9	TRBJ2-3	-	-
TGTGCCAGCAGCTTAGAGGCCGGCGGCGGGAGGACCACAGATACGCAGTATTTT	CASSLEAGGGRTTDTQYF	TRBV7-6	TRBJ2-3	TRBD2	-
TGTGCCAGCAGTGTCATCGGGATCCAGCCCCAGCATTTT	CASSVIGIQPQHF	TRBV6-1	TRBJ1-5	-	-
TGTGCCAGCAATCGGGACAGGCCGTACTTC	CASNRDRPYF	TRBV2	TRBJ2-7	TRBD1	-
TGTGCCAGCAGCAAAGGGCCGGACTACGAGCAGTACTTC	CASSKGPDYEQYF	TRBV27	TRBJ2-7	-	-
TGTGCCTGGAGTGAGGACCTCTCTGGGGCCAACGTCCTGACTTTC	CAWSEDLSGANVLTF	TRBV30	TRBJ2-6	-	-
TGTGCCAGCAGCTTAAAGGTCGGCGCCCGGGCCTTGAACACTGAAGCTTTCTTT	CASSLKVGARALNTEAFF	TRBV11-2	TRBJ1-1	-	few
TGTGCCAGCAGCCTTTGGAGCGATGAGCAGTTCTTC	CASSLWSDEQFF	TRBV7-9	TRBJ2-1	-	-
TGTGCCAGTAGTATTGTACTAGTGTCGACCTACGAGCAGTACTTC	CASSIVLVSTYEQYF	TRBV19	TRBJ2-7	-	-
TGTGCCAGCAGACTCGACAGGGGGCTTACTGAAGCTTTCTTT	CASRLDRGLTEAFF	TRBV28	TRBJ1-1	TRBD1	few
TGTGCCAGCAGCGCTCTAGCGTACAATGAGCAGTTCTTC	CASSALAYNEQFF	TRBV9	TRBJ2-1	-	-
TGTGCCAGCAGTCCGGACAGTCGCTCCTACAATGAGCAGTTCTTC	CASSPDSRSYNEQFF	TRBV7-9	TRBJ2-1	-	-
TGCGCCAGCAGTCAGGAGGCATCCTACAATGAGCAGTTCTTC	CASSQEASYNEQFF	TRBV10-1	TRBJ2-1	-	-
TGTGCCTGGGGACAGCGGGGAGCCTACGAGCAGTACTTC	CAWGQRGAYEQYF	TRBV30	TRBJ2-7	-	-
TGTGCCAGCAGCTTCCAGGGACTAGCTTCCTACGAGCAGTACTTC	CASSFQGLASYEQYF	TRBV7-2	TRBJ2-7	TRBD2	few
TGCGCCAGCAGCTTCTCGAGCAATCAGCCCCAGCATTTT	CASSFSSNQPQHF	TRBV5-1	TRBJ1-5	-	-
TGTGCCAGCAGCTTATCAGCGGGAGGGCCAGCAGATACGCAGTATTTT	CASSLSAGGPADTQYF	TRBV7-6	TRBJ2-3	TRBD2	-
TGTGCCAGCAGTCCGGTCGACAGGGGCTATGGCTACACCTTC	CASSPVDRGYGYTF	TRBV27	TRBJ1-2	TRBD1	-
TGTGCCTCCGGGGGGGGACTAGTGGGACGCGAGCAGTACTTC	CASGGGLVGREQYF	TRBV10-3	TRBJ2-7	TRBD2	once
TGTGCCAGCAGTTCCCTCACAGATACGCAGTATTTT	CASSSLTDTQYF	TRBV28	TRBJ2-3	-	-
TGTGCCAGCAGCTTGGGCAGGGGAGAGACCCAGTACTTC	CASSLGRGETQYF	TRBV11-2	TRBJ2-5	-	once
TGCGCCAGCAGCCCCAGACTAGCGGACTCCTACGAGCAGTACTTC	CASSPRLADSYEQYF	TRBV5-1	TRBJ2-7	TRBD2	-
TGTGCCAGCAGCCCAGGGACTAGCGGGATCTATTTCTTC	CASSPGTSGIYFF	TRBV5-4	TRBJ2-1	TRBD2	-
TGTGCCTGGAGCCCCTCTCGGGATACGCAGTATTTT	CAWSPSRDTQYF	TRBV30	TRBJ2-3	-	-
TGTGCCAGCAGCTTATCACCAGGGCCCTACGAGCAGTACTTC	CASSLSPGPYEQYF	TRBV7-6	TRBJ2-7	-	-
TGTGCCAGCAGTGAGTTCTGGCAGGCTAACTATGGCTACACCTTC	CASSEFWQANYGYTF	TRBV6-1	TRBJ1-2	-	-
TGTGCCAGCAGGGGTACTAGCGGGAGTTGGAATGAGCAGTTCTTC	CASRGTSGSWNEQFF	TRBV6-5	TRBJ2-1	TRBD2	-
TGCGCCAGCAGCTCGACCCTAACAGGGAACCCCACAGATACGCAGTATTTT	CASSSTLTGNPTDTQYF	TRBV5-1	TRBJ2-3	-	-
TGTGCCTGGAGTTTCCGGGACAGGGGGCTCGCTTTCTTT	CAWSFRDRGLAFF	TRBV30	TRBJ1-1	TRBD1	-
TGTGCCAGCAGTGAATGGGGCAGTCGCGAGACCCAGTACTTC	CASSEWGSRETQYF	TRBV25-1	TRBJ2-5	-	-